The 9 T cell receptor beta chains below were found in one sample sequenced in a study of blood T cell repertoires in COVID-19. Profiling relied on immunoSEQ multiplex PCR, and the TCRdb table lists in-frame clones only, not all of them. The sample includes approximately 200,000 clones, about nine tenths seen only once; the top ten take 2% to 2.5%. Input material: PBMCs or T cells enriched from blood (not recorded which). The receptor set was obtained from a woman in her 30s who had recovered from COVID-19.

CDR3 amino acids: CASSPGAEDEQFF. CDR3 in DNA: TGCGCCAGCAGCCCGGGAGCTGAAGATGAGCAGTTCTTC. The chain couples TRBV5-1 to TRBJ2-1; D perhaps matches TRBD2 (6 bases). Between the trimmed V and J ends, which lost 4 bases and 8 bases, there was a span of 13 bases. Germline assignment: CDR1 SGHRS and CDR2 YFSETQ. The CDR3 extends over 13 amino acids.

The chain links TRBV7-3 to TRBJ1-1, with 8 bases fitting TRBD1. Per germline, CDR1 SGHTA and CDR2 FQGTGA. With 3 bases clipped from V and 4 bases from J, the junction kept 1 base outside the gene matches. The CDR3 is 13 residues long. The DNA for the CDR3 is TGTGCCAGCAGCTTCGGACAGGGCACTGAAGCTTTCTTT. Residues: CASSFGQGTEAFF.

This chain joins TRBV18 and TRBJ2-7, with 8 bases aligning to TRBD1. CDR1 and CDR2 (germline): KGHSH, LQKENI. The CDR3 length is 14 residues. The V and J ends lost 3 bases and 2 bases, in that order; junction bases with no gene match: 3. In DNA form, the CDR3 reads TGTGCCAGCTCACCTAGACAGGGGACCTACGAGCAGTACTTC. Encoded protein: CASSPRQGTYEQYF.

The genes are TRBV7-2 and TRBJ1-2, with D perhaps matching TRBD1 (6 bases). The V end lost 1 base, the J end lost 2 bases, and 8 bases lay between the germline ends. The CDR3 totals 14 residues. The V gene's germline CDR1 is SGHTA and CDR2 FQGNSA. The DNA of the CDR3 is TGTGCCAGCAGCTTAGGCAGGGGCAACTATGGCTACACCTTC. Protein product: CASSLGRGNYGYTF. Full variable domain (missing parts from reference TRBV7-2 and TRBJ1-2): GAGVSQSPSNKVTEKGKDVELRCDPISGHTALYWYRQSLGQGLEFLIYFQGNSAPDKSGLPSDRFSAERTGGSVSTLTIQRTQQEDSAVYLCASSLGRGNYGYTFGSGTRLTVV.

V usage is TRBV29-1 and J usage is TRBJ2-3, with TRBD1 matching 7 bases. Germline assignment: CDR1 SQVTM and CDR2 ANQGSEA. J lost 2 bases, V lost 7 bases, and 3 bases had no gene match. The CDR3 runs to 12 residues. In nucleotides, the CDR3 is TGCAGCGGGGGGACAGCCACAGATACGCAGTATTTT. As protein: CSGGTATDTQYF.

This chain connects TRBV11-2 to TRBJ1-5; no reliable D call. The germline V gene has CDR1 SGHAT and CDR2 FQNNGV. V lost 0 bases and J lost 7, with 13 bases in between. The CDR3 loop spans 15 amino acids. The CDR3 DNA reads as TGTGCCAGCAGCTTAGACCGGGTGTTAGGACAGCCCCAGCATTTT. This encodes CASSLDRVLGQPQHF.

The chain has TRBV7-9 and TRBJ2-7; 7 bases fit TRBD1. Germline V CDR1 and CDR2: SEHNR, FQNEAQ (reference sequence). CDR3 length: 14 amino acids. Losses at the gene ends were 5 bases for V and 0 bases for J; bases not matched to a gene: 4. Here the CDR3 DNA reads TGTGCCAGCAGCCCTTACAGGGGCTCCTACGAGCAGTACTTC. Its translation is CASSPYRGSYEQYF.

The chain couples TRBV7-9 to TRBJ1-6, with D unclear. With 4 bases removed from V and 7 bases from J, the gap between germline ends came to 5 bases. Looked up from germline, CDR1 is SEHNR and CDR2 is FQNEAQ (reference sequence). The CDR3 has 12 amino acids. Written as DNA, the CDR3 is TGTGCCAGCAGCTCAGAAAATTCACCCCTCCACTTT. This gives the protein CASSSENSPLHF.

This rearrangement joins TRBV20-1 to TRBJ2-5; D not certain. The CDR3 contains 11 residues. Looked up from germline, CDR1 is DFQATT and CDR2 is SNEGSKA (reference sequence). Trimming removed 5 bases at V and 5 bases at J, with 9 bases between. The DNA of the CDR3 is TGCAGTGCTCACCTTCGGGAGACCCAGTACTTC. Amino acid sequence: CSAHLRETQYF.